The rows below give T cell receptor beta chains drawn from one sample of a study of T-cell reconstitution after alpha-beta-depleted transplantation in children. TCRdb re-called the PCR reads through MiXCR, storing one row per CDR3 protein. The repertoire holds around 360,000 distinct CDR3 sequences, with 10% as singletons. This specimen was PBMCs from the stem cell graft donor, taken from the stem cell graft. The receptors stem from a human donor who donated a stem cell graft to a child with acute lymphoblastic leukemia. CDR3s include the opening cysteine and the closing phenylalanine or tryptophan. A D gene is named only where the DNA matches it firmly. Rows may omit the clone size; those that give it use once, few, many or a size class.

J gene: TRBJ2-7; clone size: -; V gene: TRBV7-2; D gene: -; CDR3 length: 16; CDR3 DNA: TGTGCCAGCAGAACAGCGGGACAGGTCGGGTACGTGGAGCAGTACTTC; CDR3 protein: CASRTAGQVGYVEQYF
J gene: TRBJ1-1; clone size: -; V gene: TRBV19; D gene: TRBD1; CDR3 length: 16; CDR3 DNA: TGTGCCAGTACTCAAAACGGGGCAGGGGGCTGGACTGAAGCTTTCTTT; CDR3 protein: CASTQNGAGGWTEAFF
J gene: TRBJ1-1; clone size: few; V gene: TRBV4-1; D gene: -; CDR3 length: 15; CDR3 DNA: TGCGCCAGCAGCCAAGATCCAGGGGTGCACACTGAAGCTTTCTTT; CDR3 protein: CASSQDPGVHTEAFF
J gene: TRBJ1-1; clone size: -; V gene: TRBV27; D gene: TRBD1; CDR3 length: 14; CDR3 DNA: TGTGCCAGCAGTGGTCAGGGGGTTTGGACTGAAGCTTTCTTT; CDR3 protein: CASSGQGVWTEAFF
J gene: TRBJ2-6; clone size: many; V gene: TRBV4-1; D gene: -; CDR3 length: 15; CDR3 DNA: TGCGCCAGCAGCCCCTTGGAGTCTGGGGCCAACGTCCTGACTTTC; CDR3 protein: CASSPLESGANVLTF
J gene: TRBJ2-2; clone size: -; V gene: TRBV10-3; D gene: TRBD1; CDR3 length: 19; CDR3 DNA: TGTGCCATCAGTCTTCTTCTTTTCGGGGCAGGGGGTGACACCGGGGAGCTGTTTTTT; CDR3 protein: CAISLLLFGAGGDTGELFF
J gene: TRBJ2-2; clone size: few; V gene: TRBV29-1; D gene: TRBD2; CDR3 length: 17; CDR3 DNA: TGCAGCGCTCAGGGGGCCAGACTAGCGGGGTACACCGGGGAGCTGTTTTTT; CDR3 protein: CSAQGARLAGYTGELFF
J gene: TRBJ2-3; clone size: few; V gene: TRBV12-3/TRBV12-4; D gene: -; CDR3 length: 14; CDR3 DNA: TGTGCCAGCAGTTTTGGGGCAGGAACAGATACGCAGTATTTT; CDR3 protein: CASSFGAGTDTQYF
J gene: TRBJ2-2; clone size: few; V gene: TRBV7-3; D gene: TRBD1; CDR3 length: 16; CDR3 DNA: TGTGCCAGCAGCTTATTCCGCGACAGGGGGACCGGGGAGCTGTTTTTT; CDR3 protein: CASSLFRDRGTGELFF
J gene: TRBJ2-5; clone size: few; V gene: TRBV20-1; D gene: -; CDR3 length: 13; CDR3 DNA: TGCAGTGCTACCTTACCAGGGCAAGAGACCCAGTACTTC; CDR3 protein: CSATLPGQETQYF
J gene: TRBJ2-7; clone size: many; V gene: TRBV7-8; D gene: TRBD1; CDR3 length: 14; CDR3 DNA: TGTGCCAGCAGCTATGCCGGACAGGGATACGAGCAGTACTTC; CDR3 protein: CASSYAGQGYEQYF
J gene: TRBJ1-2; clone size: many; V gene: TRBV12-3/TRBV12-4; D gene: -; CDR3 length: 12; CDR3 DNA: TGTGCCAGCAGCCCAGATATGTATGGCTACACCTTC; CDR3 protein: CASSPDMYGYTF
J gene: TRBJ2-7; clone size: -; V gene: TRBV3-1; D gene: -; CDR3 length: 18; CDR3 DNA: TGTACCATCTGCCAAGCTGCGGGGGGCCTTACAGGGGCCTACGAGCAGTACTTC; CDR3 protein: CTICQAAGGLTGAYEQYF
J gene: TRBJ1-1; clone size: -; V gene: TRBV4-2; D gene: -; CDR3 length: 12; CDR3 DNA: TGTGCCAGCAGCCAAGCCGGGACCGAGGCTTTCTTT; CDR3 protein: CASSQAGTEAFF
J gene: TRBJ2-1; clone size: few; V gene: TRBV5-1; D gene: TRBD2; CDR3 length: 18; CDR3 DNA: TGCGCCAGCAGCTGGGCCCCCGCTAGCGGGAGAAAATACAATGAGCAGTTCTTC; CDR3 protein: CASSWAPASGRKYNEQFF
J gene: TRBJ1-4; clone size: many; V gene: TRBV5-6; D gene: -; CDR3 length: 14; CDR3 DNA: TGTGCCAGCAGCTTTTACAGAGCTAATGAAAAACTGTTTTTT; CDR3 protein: CASSFYRANEKLFF
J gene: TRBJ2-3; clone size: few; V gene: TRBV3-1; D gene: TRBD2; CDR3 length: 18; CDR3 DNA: TGTGCCAGCAGCCAAGGGTTGAATAGCGGGAGCTTCACAGATACGCAGTATTTT; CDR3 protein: CASSQGLNSGSFTDTQYF
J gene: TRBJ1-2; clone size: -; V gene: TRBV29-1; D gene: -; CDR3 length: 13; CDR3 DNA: TGCAGCGTTGAGGTGGGGGCGGGCTATGGCTACACCTTC; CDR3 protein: CSVEVGAGYGYTF
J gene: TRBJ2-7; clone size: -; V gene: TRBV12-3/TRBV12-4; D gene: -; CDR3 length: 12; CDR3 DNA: TGTGCCAGCAGCTTTGGGGTACCCGAGCAGTACTTC; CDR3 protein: CASSFGVPEQYF
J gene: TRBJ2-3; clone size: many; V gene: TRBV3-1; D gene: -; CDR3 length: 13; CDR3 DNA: TGTGCCAGCAGGGGGGCGGGAGAAGATACGCAGTATTTT; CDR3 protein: CASRGAGEDTQYF
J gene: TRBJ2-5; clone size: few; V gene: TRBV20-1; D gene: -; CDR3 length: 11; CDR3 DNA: TGCTTTACGGGACAACAAGAGACCCAGTACTTC; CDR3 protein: CFTGQQETQYF
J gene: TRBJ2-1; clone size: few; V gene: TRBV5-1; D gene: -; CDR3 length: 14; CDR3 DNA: TGCGCCAGCAGCTTGGCCTCTTTCCTCAATGAGCAGTTCTTC; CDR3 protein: CASSLASFLNEQFF
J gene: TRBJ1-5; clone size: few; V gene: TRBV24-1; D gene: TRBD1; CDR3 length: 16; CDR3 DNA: TGTGCCACCAGTGACCGCGACAGGGGTAGCAATCAGCCCCAGCATTTT; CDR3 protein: CATSDRDRGSNQPQHF
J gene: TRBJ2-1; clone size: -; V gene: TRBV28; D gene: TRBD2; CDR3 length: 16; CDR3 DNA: TGTGCCAGCAGTTTGACTAGCGGGAGAGGCTACAATGAGCAGTTCTTC; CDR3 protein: CASSLTSGRGYNEQFF
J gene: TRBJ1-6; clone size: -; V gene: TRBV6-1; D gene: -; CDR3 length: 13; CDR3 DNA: TGTGCCAGCATTGGAGGCCCCGGTTCACCCCTCCACTTT; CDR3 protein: CASIGGPGSPLHF
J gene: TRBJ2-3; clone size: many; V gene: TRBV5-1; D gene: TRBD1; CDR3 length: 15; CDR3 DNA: TGCGCCAGCAGCTACGGACAGGGGGGGGCAAATACGCAGTATTTT; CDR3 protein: CASSYGQGGANTQYF
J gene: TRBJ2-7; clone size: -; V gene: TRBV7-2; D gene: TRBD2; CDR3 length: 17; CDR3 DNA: TGTGCCAGCAGCTTAGGGGGACTAGCGGGAGGCCTCTACGAGCAGTACTTC; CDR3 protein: CASSLGGLAGGLYEQYF
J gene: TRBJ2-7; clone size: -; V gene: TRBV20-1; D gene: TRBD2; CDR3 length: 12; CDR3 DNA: TGCAGTGTGGGCGGGAGGGCCTACGAGCAGTACTTC; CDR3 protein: CSVGGRAYEQYF
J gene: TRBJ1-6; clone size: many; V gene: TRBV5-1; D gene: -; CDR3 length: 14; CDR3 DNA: TGCGCCAGCAGCGAACTCCCTCAAGGGAACACCCTCCACTTT; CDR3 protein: CASSELPQGNTLHF
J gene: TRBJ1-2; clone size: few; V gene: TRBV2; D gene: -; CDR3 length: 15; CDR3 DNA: TGTGCCAGCAGTGAAGGTCAGGGGAGGAACTATGGCTACACCTTC; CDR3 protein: CASSEGQGRNYGYTF
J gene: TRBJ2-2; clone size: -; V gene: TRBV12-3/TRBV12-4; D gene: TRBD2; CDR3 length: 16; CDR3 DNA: TGTGCCAGCAGTCCCCGGGACCTAGCGGGCACCGGGGAGCTGTTTTTT; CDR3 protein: CASSPRDLAGTGELFF
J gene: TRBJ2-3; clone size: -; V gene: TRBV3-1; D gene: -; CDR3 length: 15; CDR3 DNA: TGTGCCAGCAGCCAGACCTCACCGGGTACAGATACGCAGTATTTT; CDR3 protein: CASSQTSPGTDTQYF
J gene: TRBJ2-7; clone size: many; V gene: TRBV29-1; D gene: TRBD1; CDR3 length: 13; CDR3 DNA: TGCAGCGTACAAGGACAGGGATTGTACGAGCAGTACTTC; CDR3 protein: CSVQGQGLYEQYF
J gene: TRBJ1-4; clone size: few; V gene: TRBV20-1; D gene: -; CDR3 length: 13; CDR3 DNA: TGCAGTGCTCGACAGGACGCCAATGAAAAACTGTTTTTT; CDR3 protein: CSARQDANEKLFF
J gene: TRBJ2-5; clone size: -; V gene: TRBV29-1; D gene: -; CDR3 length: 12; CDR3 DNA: TGCAGCGTTCGCAGGAATCAAGAGACCCAGTACTTC; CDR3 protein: CSVRRNQETQYF
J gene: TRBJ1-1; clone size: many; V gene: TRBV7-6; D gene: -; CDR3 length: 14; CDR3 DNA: TGTGCCAGCAGCTTAGACAGGACGAACACTGAAGCTTTCTTT; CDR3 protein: CASSLDRTNTEAFF
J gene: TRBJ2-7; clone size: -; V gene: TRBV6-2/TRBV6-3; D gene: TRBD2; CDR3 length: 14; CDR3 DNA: TGTGCCAGCAGTTACTCGCGCGGGAGTGGGGAGCAGTACTTC; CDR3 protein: CASSYSRGSGEQYF
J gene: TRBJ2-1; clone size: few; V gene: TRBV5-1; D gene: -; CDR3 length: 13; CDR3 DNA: TGCGCCAGCAGCTTGAGTCGTTACAATGAGCAGTTCTTC; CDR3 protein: CASSLSRYNEQFF
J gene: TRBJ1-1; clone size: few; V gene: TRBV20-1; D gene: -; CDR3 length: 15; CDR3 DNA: TGCAGTGCCAGTTTCGGGGGGGGCTTGAACACTGAAGCTTTCTTT; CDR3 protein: CSASFGGGLNTEAFF
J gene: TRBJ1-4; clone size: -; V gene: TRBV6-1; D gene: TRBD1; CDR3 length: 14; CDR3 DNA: TGTGCCAGCGGGACCGGGACAGGGGGAGAAAAACTGGTTTTT; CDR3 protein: CASGTGTGGEKLVF
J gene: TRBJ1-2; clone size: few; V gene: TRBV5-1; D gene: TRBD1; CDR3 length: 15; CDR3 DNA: TGCGCCAGCAGCCCTTTCTTGGACAGGGCATATGGCTACACCTTC; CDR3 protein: CASSPFLDRAYGYTF
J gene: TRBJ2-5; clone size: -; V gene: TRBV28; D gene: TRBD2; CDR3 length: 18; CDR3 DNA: TGTGCCAGCAGGACTCCGGGACTAGCGGGAGGTTTTCAAGAGACCCAGTACTTC; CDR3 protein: CASRTPGLAGGFQETQYF
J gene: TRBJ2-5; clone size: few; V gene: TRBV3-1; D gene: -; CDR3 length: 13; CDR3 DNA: TGTGCCAGCAGCATTCGGACTGAAGAGACCCAGTACTTC; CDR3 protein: CASSIRTEETQYF
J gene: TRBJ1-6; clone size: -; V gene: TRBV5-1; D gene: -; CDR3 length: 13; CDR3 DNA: TGCGCCAGCAGCTTGGACGAGGCGTCACCCCTCCACTTT; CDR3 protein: CASSLDEASPLHF
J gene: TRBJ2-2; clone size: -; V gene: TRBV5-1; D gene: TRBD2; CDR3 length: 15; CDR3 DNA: TGCGCCAGCAGCGCGGTCGGGGGGTTCACCGGGGAGCTGTTTTTT; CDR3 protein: CASSAVGGFTGELFF
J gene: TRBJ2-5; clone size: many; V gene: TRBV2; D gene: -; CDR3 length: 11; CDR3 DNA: TGTGCCAGCAGTGAAGAGGAGGCCCAGTACTTC; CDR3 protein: CASSEEEAQYF
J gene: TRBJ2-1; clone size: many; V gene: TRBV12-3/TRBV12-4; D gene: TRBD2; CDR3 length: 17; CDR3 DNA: TGTGCCAGCAGTCCCCGGCTGACGGGAGGGCCTCACAATGAGCAGTTCTTC; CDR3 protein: CASSPRLTGGPHNEQFF
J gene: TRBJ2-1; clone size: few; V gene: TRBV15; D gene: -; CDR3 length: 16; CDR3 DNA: TGTGCCACCAGCAGAGAATATACCGGGGCTGGGAATGAGCAGTTCTTC; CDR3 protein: CATSREYTGAGNEQFF
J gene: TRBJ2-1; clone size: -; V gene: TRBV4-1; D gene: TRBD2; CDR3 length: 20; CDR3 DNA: TGCGCCAGCAGCCAAACTCCGGGACTAGCGGGAGGGTTGACCTACAATGAGCAGTTCTTC; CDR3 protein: CASSQTPGLAGGLTYNEQFF